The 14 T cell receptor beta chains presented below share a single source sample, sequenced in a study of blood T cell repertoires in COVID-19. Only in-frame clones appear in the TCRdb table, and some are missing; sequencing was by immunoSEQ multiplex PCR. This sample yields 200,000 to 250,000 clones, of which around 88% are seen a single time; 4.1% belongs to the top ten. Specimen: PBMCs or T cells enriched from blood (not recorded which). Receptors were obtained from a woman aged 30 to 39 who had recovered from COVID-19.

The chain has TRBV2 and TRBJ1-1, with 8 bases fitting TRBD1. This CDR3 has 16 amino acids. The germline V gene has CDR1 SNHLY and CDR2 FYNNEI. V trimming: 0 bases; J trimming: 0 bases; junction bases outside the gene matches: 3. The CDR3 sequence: CASSEARTGMNTEAFF. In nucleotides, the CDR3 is TGTGCCAGCAGTGAAGCGAGGACAGGGATGAACACTGAAGCTTTCTTT.

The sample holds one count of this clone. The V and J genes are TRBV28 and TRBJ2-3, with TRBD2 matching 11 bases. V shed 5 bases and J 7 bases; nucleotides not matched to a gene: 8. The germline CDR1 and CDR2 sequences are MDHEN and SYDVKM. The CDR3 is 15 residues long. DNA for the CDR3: TGTGCCAGCAGTACCCTAGCGGGAGGTGGTCATACGCAGTATTTT. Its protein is CASSTLAGGGHTQYF.

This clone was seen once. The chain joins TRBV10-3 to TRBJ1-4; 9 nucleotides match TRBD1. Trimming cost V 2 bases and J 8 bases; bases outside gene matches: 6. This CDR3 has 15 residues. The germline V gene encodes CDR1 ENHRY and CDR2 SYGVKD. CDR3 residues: CAISERTGEREKLFF. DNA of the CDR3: TGTGCCATCAGTGAGAGGACAGGGGAGAGAGAAAAACTGTTTTTT.

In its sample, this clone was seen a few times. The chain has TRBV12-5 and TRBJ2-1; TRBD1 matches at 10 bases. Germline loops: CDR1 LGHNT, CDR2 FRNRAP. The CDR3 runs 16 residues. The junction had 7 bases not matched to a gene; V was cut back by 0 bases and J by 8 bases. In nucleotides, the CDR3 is TGTGCTAGTGGTTTGGTTTCGGGACAGGGGTCAGATGAGCAGTTCTTC. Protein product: CASGLVSGQGSDEQFF. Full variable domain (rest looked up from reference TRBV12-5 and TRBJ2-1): DARVTQTPRHKVTEMGQEVTMRCQPILGHNTVFWYRQTMMQGLELLAYFRNRAPLDDSGMPKDRFSAEMPDATLATLKIQPSEPRDSAVYFCASGLVSGQGSDEQFFGPGTRLTVL.

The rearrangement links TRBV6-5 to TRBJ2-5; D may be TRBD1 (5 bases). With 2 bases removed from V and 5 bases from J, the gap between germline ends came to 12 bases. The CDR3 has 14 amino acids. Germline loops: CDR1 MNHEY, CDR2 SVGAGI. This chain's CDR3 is CASSYGQGGETQYF. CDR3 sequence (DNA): TGTGCCAGCAGTTACGGGCAGGGTGGGGAGACCCAGTACTTC.

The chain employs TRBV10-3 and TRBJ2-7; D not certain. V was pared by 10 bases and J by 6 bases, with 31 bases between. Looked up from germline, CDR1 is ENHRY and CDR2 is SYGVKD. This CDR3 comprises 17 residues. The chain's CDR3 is CATAPVPRSARLSEQYF. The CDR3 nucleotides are TGTGCCACGGCGCCCGTTCCCCGATCAGCGAGACTCTCCGAGCAGTACTTC.

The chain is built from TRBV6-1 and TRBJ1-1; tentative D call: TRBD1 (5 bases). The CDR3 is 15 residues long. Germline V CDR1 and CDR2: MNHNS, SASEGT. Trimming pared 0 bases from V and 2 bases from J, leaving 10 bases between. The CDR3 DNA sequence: TGTGCCAGCAGTGAAGCGGGGAGGGGAAACACTGAAGCTTTCTTT. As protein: CASSEAGRGNTEAFF.

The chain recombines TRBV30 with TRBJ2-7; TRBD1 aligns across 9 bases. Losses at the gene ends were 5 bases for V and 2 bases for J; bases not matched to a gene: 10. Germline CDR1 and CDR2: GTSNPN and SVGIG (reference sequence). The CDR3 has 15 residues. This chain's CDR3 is CAWLARTGATYEQYF. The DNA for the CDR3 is TGTGCCTGGCTCGCGAGGACAGGGGCGACCTACGAGCAGTACTTC.

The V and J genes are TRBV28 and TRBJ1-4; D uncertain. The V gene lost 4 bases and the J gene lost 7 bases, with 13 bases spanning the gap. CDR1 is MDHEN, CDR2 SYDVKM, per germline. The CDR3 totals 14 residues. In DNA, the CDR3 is TGTGCCAGCAGTTCAATTCTCGGGATTGAAAAACTGTTTTTT. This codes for CASSSILGIEKLFF.

The chain's CDR3 is CASSGTGGVYGYTF. The CDR3 DNA sequence: TGTGCCAGCAGTGGCACAGGGGGCGTCTATGGCTACACCTTC. V usage is TRBV2 and J usage is TRBJ1-2; the match to TRBD1 covers 9 bases. The CDR3 consists of 14 residues. Germline loops: CDR1 SNHLY, CDR2 FYNNEI. J was trimmed by 4 bases and V by 4 bases; bases with no gene match: 4.

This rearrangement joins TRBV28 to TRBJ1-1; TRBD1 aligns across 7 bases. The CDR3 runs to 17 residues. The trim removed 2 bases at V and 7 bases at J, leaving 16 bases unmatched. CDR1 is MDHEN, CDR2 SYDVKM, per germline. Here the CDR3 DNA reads TGTGCCAGCAGTTTACCCTCGACAGGGTCGCTTTTTGTTGAAGCTTTCTTT. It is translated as CASSLPSTGSLFVEAFF.

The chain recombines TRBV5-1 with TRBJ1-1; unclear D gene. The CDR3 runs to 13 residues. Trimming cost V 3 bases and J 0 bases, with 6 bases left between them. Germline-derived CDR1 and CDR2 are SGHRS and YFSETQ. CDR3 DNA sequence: TGCGCCAGCAGCTCACAGCTGAACACTGAAGCTTTCTTT. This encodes CASSSQLNTEAFF.

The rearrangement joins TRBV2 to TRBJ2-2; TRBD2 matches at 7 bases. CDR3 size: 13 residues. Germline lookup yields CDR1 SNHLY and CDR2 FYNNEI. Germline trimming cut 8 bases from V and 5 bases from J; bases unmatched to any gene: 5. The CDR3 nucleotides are TGTGCCAGCGGGCGGGAGACAACCGGGGAGCTGTTTTTT. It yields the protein CASGRETTGELFF.

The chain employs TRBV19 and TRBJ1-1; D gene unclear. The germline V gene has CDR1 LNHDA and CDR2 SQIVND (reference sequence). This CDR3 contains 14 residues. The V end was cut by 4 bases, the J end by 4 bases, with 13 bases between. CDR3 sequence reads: CASSNRGIGTEAFF. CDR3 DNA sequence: TGTGCCAGTAGTAATAGAGGGATCGGCACTGAAGCTTTCTTT.